A selection of T cell receptor beta chains follows, all from one sample in a study of blood T cell repertoires in COVID-19. Libraries were prepared by immunoSEQ multiplex PCR; TCRdb keeps only in-frame clonotypes and omits some of them. Of about 160,000 clones listed, about four fifths are singletons. Material for sequencing was peripheral blood. The receptors shown here come from a man between 70 and 80 years old who had recovered from COVID-19. Each CDR3 is given with its conserved first and last residue. Each record gives: clone size, D gene, J gene, V gene, CDR3 protein, CDR3 DNA. The D gene is left open where the match is weak. Expanded clones are given a class, and other clones once, few, many or no size at all.

.	TRBD2	TRBJ2-2	TRBV19	CASSFGLAGGHTGELFF	TGTGCCAGTAGTTTCGGACTAGCGGGAGGGCACACCGGGGAGCTGTTTTTT
.	TRBD2	TRBJ2-7	TRBV6-1	CASSVSSGSHNGYEQYF	TGTGCCAGCAGTGTTTCTAGCGGTAGTCACAATGGATACGAGCAGTACTTC
.	.	TRBJ2-1	TRBV18	CASSESRDNEQFF	TGTGCCAGCTCAGAAAGTCGGGACAATGAGCAGTTCTTC
.	TRBD2	TRBJ2-3	TRBV7-2	CASSLSGGTDTQYF	TGTGCCAGCAGCTTATCGGGAGGGACAGATACGCAGTATTTT
.	.	TRBJ1-5	TRBV6-1	CASSEGEPRKAQHF	TGTGCCAGCAGTGAAGGGGAGCCTCGAAAGGCCCAGCATTTT
.	TRBD1	TRBJ1-5	TRBV6-6	CASTKGAGNQPQHF	TGTGCCAGCACGAAGGGGGCTGGGAATCAGCCCCAGCATTTT
.	TRBD2	TRBJ2-3	TRBV9	CASSVVASGASTDTQYF	TGTGCCAGCAGCGTAGTCGCTAGCGGGGCTAGCACAGATACGCAGTATTTT
once	TRBD1	TRBJ1-2	TRBV11-2	CASSSHLQGTGYTF	TGTGCCAGCAGCTCACACTTACAGGGGACTGGCTACACCTTC
.	.	TRBJ1-2	TRBV7-8	CASSPRDFNYGYTF	TGTGCCAGCAGCCCCCGGGACTTTAACTATGGCTACACCTTC
.	.	TRBJ1-4	TRBV5-1	CASSIGVSTNEKLFF	TGCGCCAGCAGCATAGGGGTCTCAACTAATGAAAAACTGTTTTTT
.	TRBD1	TRBJ1-2	TRBV3-1/TRBV3-2	CASSTQTTGDPTLF	TGTGCCAGCAGCACGCAAACGACAGGGGACCCTACACTATTC
once	TRBD1	TRBJ2-7	TRBV2	CASRRQGVTYEQYF	TGTGCCAGCAGGAGACAGGGGGTCACGTACGAGCAGTACTTC
few	.	TRBJ1-1	TRBV2	CASSARVGPNTEAFF	TGTGCCAGCAGTGCCAGGGTAGGCCCGAACACTGAAGCTTTCTTT
.	TRBD1	TRBJ2-3	TRBV20-1	CSASGTGQGEGSSTDTQYF	TGCAGTGCTAGTGGGACGGGACAGGGAGAAGGGTCTAGCACAGATACGCAGTATTTT
.	TRBD1	TRBJ2-2	TRBV3-1/TRBV3-2	CASSQARRGPSRTGELFF	TGTGCCAGCAGCCAAGCGCGAAGGGGGCCCTCTCGGACCGGGGAGCTGTTTTTT
.	.	TRBJ1-5	TRBV7-6	CASSERGGYSNQPQHF	TGTGCCAGCAGCGAACGAGGGGGTTATAGCAATCAGCCCCAGCATTTT
.	TRBD2	TRBJ2-1	TRBV4-2	CASSQEGLAVENEQFF	TGTGCCAGCAGCCAAGAAGGACTAGCGGTGGAGAATGAGCAGTTCTTC
.	TRBD2	TRBJ2-5	TRBV7-2	CASSSRLAGGPGKTQYF	TGTGCCAGCAGTTCCAGACTAGCGGGAGGGCCGGGGAAGACCCAGTACTTC
.	TRBD1	TRBJ2-6	TRBV7-2	CASSPRGTGGPSGANVLTF	TGTGCCAGCAGCCCCCGGGGGACAGGGGGGCCTTCTGGGGCCAACGTCCTGACTTTC
.	.	TRBJ1-5	TRBV19	CASSIRDQPQHF	TGTGCCAGTAGTATCAGGGATCAGCCCCAGCATTTT
once	.	TRBJ2-1	TRBV18	CASSPGEDLEQFF	TGTGCCAGCTCACCAGGAGAGGATCTTGAGCAGTTCTTC
.	TRBD2	TRBJ2-1	TRBV19	CASSIQAGGFSYNEQFF	TGTGCCAGTAGTATCCAAGCGGGAGGCTTTTCCTACAATGAGCAGTTCTTC
.	TRBD1	TRBJ1-1	TRBV29-1	CSVERQGGTEAFF	TGCAGCGTTGAAAGACAGGGTGGTACTGAAGCTTTCTTT
.	.	TRBJ2-3	TRBV6-5	CASRLTESTDTQYF	TGTGCCAGCAGGTTGACTGAGAGCACAGATACGCAGTATTTT
many	.	TRBJ1-1	TRBV2	CASSEDHRDPFVGAFF	TGTGCCAGCAGTGAAGACCACAGGGATCCCTTCGTTGGAGCTTTCTTT
.	.	TRBJ1-3	TRBV18	CASSERVTGNTIYF	TGTGCCAGCTCAGAGAGGGTCACAGGAAACACCATATATTTT
.	.	TRBJ1-1	TRBV4-1	CASSQEVGAVTEAFF	TGCGCCAGCAGCCAAGAAGTGGGGGCGGTCACTGAAGCTTTCTTT
few	.	TRBJ2-5	TRBV7-9	CASSLAAMETQYF	TGTGCCAGCAGCTTAGCAGCGATGGAGACCCAGTACTTC
.	TRBD1	TRBJ1-1	TRBV30	CAWLLKGAAEAFF	TGTGCCTGGCTCTTGAAGGGGGCGGCTGAAGCTTTCTTT
.	TRBD2	TRBJ2-5	TRBV28	CASSLGGRLETQYF	TGTGCCAGCAGTTTGGGCGGGAGGTTGGAGACCCAGTACTTC
.	TRBD2	TRBJ2-1	TRBV19	CASSTGTSRYNEQFF	TGTGCCAGTAGCACCGGGACTAGCCGATACAATGAGCAGTTCTTC
.	.	TRBJ2-2	TRBV11-2	CASSFGPAANTGELFF	TGTGCCAGCAGCTTTGGTCCAGCGGCGAACACCGGGGAGCTGTTTTTT
.	.	TRBJ1-4	TRBV6-1	CASSEMGEGHEKLFF	TGTGCCAGCAGTGAAATGGGGGAGGGGCATGAAAAACTGTTTTTT
.	TRBD2	TRBJ2-1	TRBV5-4	CASSLPPSGSVVNEQFF	TGTGCCAGCAGCTTGCCGCCTAGCGGGAGCGTGGTAAATGAGCAGTTCTTC
.	.	TRBJ1-5	TRBV7-9	CASSLGERGGDSNQPQHF	TGTGCCAGCAGCTTAGGCGAACGGGGGGGTGATAGCAATCAGCCCCAGCATTTT
.	TRBD1	TRBJ1-2	TRBV4-2	CASSQAEGQDYGYTF	TGTGCCAGCAGCCAAGCTGAGGGACAGGACTATGGCTACACCTTC
.	.	TRBJ1-6	TRBV18	CASSPRSDSPLHF	TGTGCCAGCTCACCTCGGTCCGATTCACCCCTCCACTTT